This entry lists 4 T cell receptor beta chains sequenced from one sample in a study of blood T cells in healthy people across ages. Then a second PCR, running about 6 to 12 cycles, was carried out with a sample-barcoded 5' primer and a J-beta primer mix. MiXCR, run by TCRdb on the 5' RACE reads, gives a single entry per CDR3 protein. The repertoire consists of around 1,000,000 distinct CDR3 sequences, with roughly 24% occurring once and the leading ten covering less than 0.85%. These data were also filed under a second study, of T cells of mothers and their children.

Sample: blood. These receptors all stem from a girl aged 2 to 10 in good health.

V and J are TRBV20-1 and TRBJ2-2, with D perhaps TRBD1 (6 bases). The CDR3 runs 13 residues. The germline gives CDR1 DFQATT, CDR2 SNEGSKA (reference sequence). Trimming removed 5 bases at V and 8 bases at J, with 15 bases between. CDR3 residues: CSALHRAAGELFF. The CDR3 nucleotides read TGCAGTGCTCTCCACAGGGCGGCGGGGGAGCTGTTTTTT.

The V and J genes are TRBV7-8 and TRBJ2-5, with 9 bases that match TRBD1. The tail of the sequence fits TRBJ2-7 better, so the J call may be wrong. This CDR3 contains 18 residues. In germline, CDR1 is SGHVS, CDR2 FQNEAQ. The CDR3 region is CASSALYLTGTGHREQYF. The CDR3 nucleotides read TGTGCCAGCAGCGCCCTCTATCTGACCGGGACAGGGCATCGCGAGCAGTACTTC.

This clonotype was detected only a few times. The J gene is TRBJ1-4, the V gene TRBV4-3; the D gene is possibly TRBD1 (5 bases). Germline CDR1 reads LGHNA; CDR2 reads YSLEER. Trimming pared 2 bases from V and 6 bases from J, leaving 19 bases between. The CDR3 totals 17 residues. The CDR3: CASSQHPGGITDEKLFF. The CDR3 nucleotides read TGCGCCAGCAGCCAACACCCCGGGGGAATTACGGATGAAAAACTGTTTTTT.

This clonotype was counted only a few times. One junction end disagrees with the germline gene, perhaps due to a read error. V and J are TRBV6-2 or TRBV6-3 and TRBJ2-1, with 7 positions matching TRBD1. The CDR3 consists of 16 residues. Germline V gene sequence: CDR1 MNHEY, CDR2 SVGEGT. CDR3 sequence: CASSYTRDSSHNEQFF. As DNA, the CDR3 is TGTGCCAGCAGTTACACCCGGGACAGCTCCCACAATGAGCAGTTCTTC.